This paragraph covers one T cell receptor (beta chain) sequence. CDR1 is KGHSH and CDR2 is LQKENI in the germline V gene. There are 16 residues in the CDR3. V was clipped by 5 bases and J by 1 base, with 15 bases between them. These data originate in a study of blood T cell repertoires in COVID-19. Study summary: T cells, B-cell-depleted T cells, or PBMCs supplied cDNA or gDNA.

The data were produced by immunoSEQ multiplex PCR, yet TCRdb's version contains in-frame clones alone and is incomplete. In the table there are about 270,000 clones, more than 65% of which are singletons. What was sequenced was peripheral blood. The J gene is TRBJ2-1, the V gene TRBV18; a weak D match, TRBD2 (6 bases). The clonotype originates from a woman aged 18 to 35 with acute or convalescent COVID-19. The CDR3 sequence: CASSVREPNSYNEQFF. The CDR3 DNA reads TGTGCCAGCTCAGTTCGGGAGCCGAATTCCTACAATGAGCAGTTCTTC.